This entry concerns a single T cell receptor (beta chain). This clonotype turned up a few times. It lacks a known antigen. The record has no base qualities; no much larger clone is one base away. TCR beta repertoires were profiled from peripheral blood of roughly 13 young patients with multiple sclerosis to demonstrate the VDJtools post-analysis software. The patients with multiple sclerosis were children and adolescents between 6 and 15 years of age. Trimming takes 9 bases from V and 5 bases from J, and the germline ends sit 17 bases apart. Based on the germline V gene, the CDR1 and CDR2 sequences are MNHEY and SVGEGT. From its cysteine to its phenylalanine, the CDR3 spans 13 amino acids. Only the CDR3 region is kept as DNA, spanning 39 bases read in frame from base 1. These data belong to a study of post-analysis software for immune sequencing data (dated by TCRdb to between 2014 and 2017). The study in broad terms: Recorded disease courses included relapsing-remitting, secondary progressive and progressive-relapsing multiple sclerosis, with some patients lacking subtype annotation. The multiple sclerosis patient repertoires were compared with ten to eleven previously published healthy control repertoires from donors aged about 6 to 28 years. A subset of samples was prepared in parallel using single-end sample barcoding, then pooled and co-amplified after Illumina adapter ligation.

Library generation was performed with PCR. The listed sequencing device is Illumina HiSeq 2500. To reduce PCR and sequencing biases, unique molecular identifiers were incorporated into the TCR beta cDNA libraries. Some 500,000 cDNA molecules were obtained for every 1 to 10 million input T cells, so each molecule roughly corresponded to one T cell. The patient libraries were prepared and sequenced with the same protocol used for the earlier healthy control dataset. Within a given batch, samples were prepared together, multiplexed and sequenced on the same HiSeq lane. As for the authors' bioinformatics: MIGEC was used to process the raw barcoded reads, and molecular identifier groups with only a single read were discarded before consensus assembly and CDR3 extraction. Clonotype tables were post-analysed with VDJtools, normalizing diversity by down-sampling all datasets to the smallest sample size. In repertoire overlap clustering, CDR3 amino acid sequences, but not nucleotide sequences, were matched to correct batch-related cross-sample contamination. Through fastp at Q25 and MiXCR, TCRdb rebuilt clones from the public reads, retaining in-frame beta chains. Rows merge per CDR3 protein into single entries with the most common DNA and genes. The V and J calls, along with clone size, are taken from TCRdb and not from the paper's own processing. For this sample there are about 770,000 distinct CDR3 sequences; more than 45% appear just once. In total, the top ten clones hold around 4.7% of the sample.

General study outcomes and caveats: Direct clustering with F measure revealed strong co-clustering of samples prepared in the same batch, which led to a batch-effect correction. Four or five TRBV segments, including TRBV5-6, TRBV5-1 and TRBV20-1, were significantly more frequent in patients than controls. Normalized Chao1 diversity was significantly lower in multiple sclerosis patients than controls, suggesting substantial peripheral T-cell clonal expansion. The multiple sclerosis patient group was slightly younger than the control group.

This TCR was recovered from a girl aged 5-17 years with multiple sclerosis. The chain joins TRBV6-2 or TRBV6-3 to TRBJ2-7, with TRBD2 tentatively as D gene (5 bases match). The sequenced sample consisted of blood. The nucleotide sequence is given as TGTGCCAGTAACAAACGGGGAGCAGACGAGCAGTACTTC. This encodes CASNKRGADEQYF.